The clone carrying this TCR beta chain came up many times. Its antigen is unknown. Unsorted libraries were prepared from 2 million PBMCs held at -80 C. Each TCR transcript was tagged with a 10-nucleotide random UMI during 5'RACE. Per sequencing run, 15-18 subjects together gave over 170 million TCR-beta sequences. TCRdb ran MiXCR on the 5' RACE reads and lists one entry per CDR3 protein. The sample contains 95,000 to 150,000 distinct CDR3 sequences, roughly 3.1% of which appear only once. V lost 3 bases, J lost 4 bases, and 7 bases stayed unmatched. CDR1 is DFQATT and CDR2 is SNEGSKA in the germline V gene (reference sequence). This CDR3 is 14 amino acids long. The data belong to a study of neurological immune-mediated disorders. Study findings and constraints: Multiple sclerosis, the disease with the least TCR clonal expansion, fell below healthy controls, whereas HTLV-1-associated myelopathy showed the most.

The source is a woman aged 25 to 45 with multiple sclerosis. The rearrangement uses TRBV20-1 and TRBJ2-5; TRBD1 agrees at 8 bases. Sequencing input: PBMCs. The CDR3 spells CSASVDRGRETQYF. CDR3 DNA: TGCAGTGCTAGCGTCGACAGGGGCCGAGAGACCCAGTACTTC.